This T cell receptor beta chain derives from a study of T-cell memory formation after mild COVID-19. Overall study context: Largely donor-specific TCR clusters were found. Study-level findings and limits: Mostly located in CM and EM were contracting CD4+ clones, with contracting CD8+ clones located in EMRA. Pre-infection memory harbored some responding clones, suggesting cross-reactive memory joined. Contracting clones from day 15 to 85 showed balanced CD4/CD8; later expanders favored CD4+.

This clonotype has ten or more counts. The antigen remains unidentified. With V trimmed by 6 bases and J by 1 base, 7 bases remained unmatched. The CDR3 has 16 residues. From the 5' RACE reads, TCRdb called clonotypes with MiXCR, one entry per CDR3 protein. The table lists 400,000 or so distinct CDR3 sequences, 20% of them singletons, with around 8.4% in the top ten. Sequencing was carried out using PBMCs or a T cell subset sorted from them (not recorded which). This TCR was recovered from an adult woman who had mild COVID-19 (a few samples of this study predate the infection). Cell type and time point are not known. The V and J genes are TRBV12-3 or TRBV12-4 and TRBJ1-1; 11 bases align to TRBD1. CDR3 DNA sequence: TGTGCCAGCAGATCCGGACAGGGGGCCAAGAACACTGAAGCTTTCTTT. Residues: CASRSGQGAKNTEAFF.